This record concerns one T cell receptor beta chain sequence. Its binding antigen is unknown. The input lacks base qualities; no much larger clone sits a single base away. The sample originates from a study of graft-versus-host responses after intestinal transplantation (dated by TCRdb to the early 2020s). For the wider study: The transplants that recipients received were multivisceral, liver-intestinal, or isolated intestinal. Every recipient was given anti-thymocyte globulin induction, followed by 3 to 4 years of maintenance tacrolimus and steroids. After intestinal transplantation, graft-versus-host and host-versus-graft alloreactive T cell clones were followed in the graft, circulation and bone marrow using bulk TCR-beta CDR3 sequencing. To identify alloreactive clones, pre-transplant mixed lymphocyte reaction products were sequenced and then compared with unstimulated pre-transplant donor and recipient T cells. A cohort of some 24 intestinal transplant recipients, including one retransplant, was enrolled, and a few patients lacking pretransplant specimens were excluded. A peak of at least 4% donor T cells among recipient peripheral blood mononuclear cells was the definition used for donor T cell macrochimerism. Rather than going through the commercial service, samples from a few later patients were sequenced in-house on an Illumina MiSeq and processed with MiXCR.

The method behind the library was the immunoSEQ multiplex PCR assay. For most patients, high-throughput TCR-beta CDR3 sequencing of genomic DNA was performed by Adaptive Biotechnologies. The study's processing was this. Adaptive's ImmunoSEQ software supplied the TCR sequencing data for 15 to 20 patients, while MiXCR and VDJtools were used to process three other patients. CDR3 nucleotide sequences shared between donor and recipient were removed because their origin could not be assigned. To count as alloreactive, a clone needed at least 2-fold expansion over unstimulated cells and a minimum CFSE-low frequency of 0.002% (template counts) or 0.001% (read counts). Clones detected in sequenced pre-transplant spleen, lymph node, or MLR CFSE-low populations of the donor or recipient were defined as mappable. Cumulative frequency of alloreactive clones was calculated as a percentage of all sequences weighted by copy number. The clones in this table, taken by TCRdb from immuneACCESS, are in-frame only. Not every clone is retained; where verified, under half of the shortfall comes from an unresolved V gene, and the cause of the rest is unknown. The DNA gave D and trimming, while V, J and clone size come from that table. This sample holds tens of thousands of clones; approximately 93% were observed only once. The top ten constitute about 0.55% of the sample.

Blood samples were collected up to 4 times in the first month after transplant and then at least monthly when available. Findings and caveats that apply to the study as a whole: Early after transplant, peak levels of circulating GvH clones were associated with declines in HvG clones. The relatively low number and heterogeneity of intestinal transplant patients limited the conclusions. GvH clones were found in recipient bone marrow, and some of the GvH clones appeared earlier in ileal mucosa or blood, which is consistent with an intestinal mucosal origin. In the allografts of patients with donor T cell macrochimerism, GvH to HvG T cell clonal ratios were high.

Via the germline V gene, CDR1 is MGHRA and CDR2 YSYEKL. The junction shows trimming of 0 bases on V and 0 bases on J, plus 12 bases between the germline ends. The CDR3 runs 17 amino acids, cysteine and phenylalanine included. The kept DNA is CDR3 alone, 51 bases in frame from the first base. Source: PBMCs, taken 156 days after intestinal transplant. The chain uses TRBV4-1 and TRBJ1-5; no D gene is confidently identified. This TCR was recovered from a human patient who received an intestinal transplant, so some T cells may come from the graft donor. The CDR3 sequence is CASSQDPPGNSNQPQHF. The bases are TGCGCCAGCAGCCAAGATCCCCCCGGGAATAGCAATCAGCCCCAGCATTTT.